The present T cell receptor beta chain was sequenced within a study of cytomegalovirus exposure and HLA in healthy donors. The PCR used 60 Vbeta and 13 Jbeta primers. Measured with immunoSEQ multiplex PCR; TCRdb has only the in-frame clones, and not every one. This sample's table reports 130,000 to 150,000 clones. Regarding this clone: No antigen is known for it.

Study outcomes and limitations: Trimming of TCR beta V- and J-genes showed a link, identified in a later analysis, to a missense DCLRE1C variant. Looking again later, the authors saw that most CMV-associated TCR beta chains seemed HLA-restricted. HLA alleles were associated with around 17,000 TCR beta sequences in a later analysis at 0.05 false discovery rate. Later on, an analysis found that several of the most significant clusters appeared to be linked to common viral pathogens, which included parvovirus B19.

Germline V gene sequence: CDR1 PRHDT, CDR2 FYEKMQ (reference sequence). There are 15 residues in the CDR3. Losses at the gene ends were 6 bases for V and 6 bases for J; bases not matched to a gene: 9. Sequencing was carried out using PBMCs. This sequence was found in a man in his forties in good health and CMV-seronegative. V usage is TRBV13 and J usage is TRBJ2-2; TRBD1 aligns across 8 bases. The CDR3 loop is CASRVKSTGAGELFF. CDR3 nucleotide sequence: TGTGCCAGCAGGGTTAAATCGACAGGGGCCGGGGAGCTGTTTTTT. The entire variable domain, with the rest obtained from reference TRBV13 and TRBJ2-2, is as follows: AAGVIQSPRHLIKEKRETATLKCYPIPRHDTVYWYQQGPGQDPQFLISFYEKMQSDKGSIPDRFSAQQFSDYHSELNMSSLELGDSALYFCASRVKSTGAGELFFGEGSRLTVL.